The 20 T cell receptor beta chains listed next were all sequenced from one sample in a study of blood T cell repertoires in COVID-19. Profiled with immunoSEQ multiplex PCR; TCRdb holds only in-frame clones, not every one. Of about 230,000 clones in the sample, 85% to 90% were seen once. The sample comprised peripheral blood. Receptors were obtained from a man aged 50 to 60 with COVID-19, enrolled during active disease.

The rearrangement links TRBV6-6 to TRBJ1-3, with D maybe TRBD1 (5 bases). Per the germline V gene, CDR1 is MNHNY and CDR2 is SVGAGI (reference sequence). The CDR3 extends over 17 amino acids. V lost 5 bases to trimming and J lost 2 bases, with 19 bases between them. CDR3 in DNA: TGTGCCAGCAGTCAAAGCCCTATCCCAGGGACTGGAAACACCATATATTTT. Amino acids: CASSQSPIPGTGNTIYF.

The J gene is TRBJ1-2, the V gene TRBV7-9; 7 nucleotides match TRBD1. The CDR3 loop spans 13 amino acids. Germline assignment: CDR1 SEHNR and CDR2 FQNEAQ (reference sequence). With V trimmed by 3 bases and J by 6 bases, 4 bases remained unmatched. The DNA for the CDR3 is TGTGCCAGCAGCTTGGGGACAGACGATGGCTACACCTTC. The encoded protein is CASSLGTDDGYTF.

This rearrangement joins TRBV4-1 to TRBJ2-1, with TRBD2 matching over 11 bases. The CDR3 loop spans 17 amino acids. Germline CDR1 reads MGHRA; CDR2 reads YSYEKL. Trimming removed 0 bases from V and 7 bases from J; junction bases left unmatched: 8. CDR3 nucleotides: TGCGCCAGCAGCCAAGACGCGACTAGCGGGATACGAAATGAGCAGTTCTTC. Its protein product is CASSQDATSGIRNEQFF.

The rearrangement links TRBV7-2 to TRBJ1-2; possibly TRBD1 for D (5 bases). Between the trimmed V and J ends, which lost 3 bases and 3 bases, there was a span of 14 bases. Germline lookup yields CDR1 SGHTA and CDR2 FQGNSA. The CDR3 is 15 residues long. DNA of the CDR3: TGTGCCAGCAGCTTCGACCAGGGTTCGTACTATGGCTACACCTTC. The encoded protein is CASSFDQGSYYGYTF.

This chain joins TRBV6-2 or TRBV6-3 and TRBJ1-4; 9 bases line up with TRBD1. Per germline, CDR1 MNHEY and CDR2 SVGEGT. V gave up 4 bases and J gave up 7 bases; unmatched junction bases: 7. The CDR3 covers 15 residues. The CDR3: CASSFLGQGGEKLFF. CDR3 in DNA: TGTGCCAGCAGTTTTCTGGGACAGGGCGGTGAAAAACTGTTTTTT.

This rearrangement joins TRBV5-4 to TRBJ2-1; TRBD2 might be the D (5 bases). Germline-derived CDR1 and CDR2 are SGHNT and YYREEE (reference sequence). There are 17 residues in the CDR3. V lost 1 base to trimming and J lost 15 bases, with 29 bases between them. The CDR3, as DNA: TGTGCCAGCAGCTTGACTGCGGGTGGCGGAAGGGTGGAGGTCCTGTTCTTC. It encodes CASSLTAGGGRVEVLFF. The complete variable domain, with remaining parts taken from reference TRBV5-4 and TRBJ2-1, reads ETGVTQSPTHLIKTRGQQVTLRCSSQSGHNTVSWYQQALGQGPQFIFQYYREEENGRGNFPPRFSGLQFPNYSSELNVNALELDDSALYLCASSLTAGGGRVEVLFFGPGTRLTVL.

This chain uses TRBV7-9 with TRBJ1-3; perhaps TRBD1 as D (6 bases). V lost 3 bases and J 1 base, leaving 7 bases between the germline ends. Per germline, CDR1 SEHNR and CDR2 FQNEAQ (reference sequence). This CDR3 comprises 14 residues. CDR3 nucleotide sequence: TGTGCCAGCAGCTTCGACAGGTCTGGAAACACCATATATTTT. It specifies CASSFDRSGNTIYF.

A few counts support this clone. The chain is built from TRBV19 and TRBJ1-2; D may be TRBD1 (6 bases). The CDR3 is made up of 12 amino acids. Germline V gene sequence: CDR1 LNHDA, CDR2 SQIVND (reference sequence). V was pared by 5 bases and J by 5 bases, with 9 bases between. The CDR3 is CASSSTGYGYTF. CDR3 sequence (DNA): TGTGCCAGTAGTTCCACAGGGTATGGCTACACCTTC. The variable domain in full, completed from reference TRBV19 and TRBJ1-2, reads DGGITQSPKYLFRKEGQNVTLSCEQNLNHDAMYWYRQDPGQGLRLIYYSQIVNDFQKGDIAEGYSVSREKKESFPLTVTSAQKNPTAFYLCASSSTGYGYTFGSGTRLTVV.

The V and J genes are TRBV4-1 and TRBJ1-5; maybe TRBD1 (5 bases). Between the trimmed V and J ends, which lost 3 bases and 7 bases, there was a span of 16 bases. CDR3 length: 15 residues. Germline V gives CDR1 MGHRA, CDR2 YSYEKL. The CDR3 sequence: CASSQGPDSRQPQHF. CDR3 sequence (DNA): TGCGCCAGCAGCCAGGGGCCTGACAGTAGGCAGCCCCAGCATTTT.

The chain uses TRBV6-5 and TRBJ2-7; 8 bases match TRBD2. The trim removed 0 bases at V and 7 bases at J, leaving 5 bases unmatched. Germline-derived CDR1 and CDR2 are MNHEY and SVGAGI. CDR3 length: 14 amino acids. The DNA of the CDR3 is TGTGCCAGCAGTTACTCGCGGGGGGCGAGGGAGCAGTACTTC. Its protein product is CASSYSRGAREQYF.

The chain uses TRBV9 and TRBJ1-2; 7 nucleotides match TRBD1. The CDR3 totals 17 residues. V lost 4 bases and J lost 4; bases outside the gene matches: 16. Per the germline V gene, CDR1 is SGDLS and CDR2 is YYNGEE. The CDR3 nucleotides are TGTGCCAGCAGCTTCCAAGGCCCCCAGGGGGTTTCCTATGGCTACACCTTC. Encoded protein: CASSFQGPQGVSYGYTF. The full variable domain, its missing parts supplied by reference TRBV9 and TRBJ1-2, is DSGVTQTPKHLITATGQRVTLRCSPRSGDLSVYWYQQSLDQGLQFLIQYYNGEERAKGNILERFSAQQFPDLHSELNLSSLELGDSALYFCASSFQGPQGVSYGYTFGSGTRLTVV.

The chain couples TRBV10-3 to TRBJ1-5; 7 positions match TRBD1. V dropped 5 bases and J dropped 3; count of bases not matched to a gene: 7. The CDR3 covers 15 residues. In germline, CDR1 is ENHRY, CDR2 SYGVKD. The CDR3 coding sequence is TGTGCCATCAGTCCCGGGACAGAGAACAATCAGCCCCAGCATTTT. It encodes CAISPGTENNQPQHF.

The chain employs TRBV6-6 and TRBJ1-2; tentative D call: TRBD1 (6 bases). CDR3 size: 13 residues. V was cut by 6 bases and J by 6 bases, with 14 bases left in between. Germline CDR1 MNHNY, CDR2 SVGAGI (reference sequence). The CDR3 sequence: CASSRRGEDGYTF. The CDR3 DNA sequence: TGTGCCAGCAGCCGCAGGGGTGAGGATGGCTACACCTTC.

This chain links TRBV18 with TRBJ1-1, with D possibly matching TRBD1 (6 bases). V lost 6 bases and J lost 3, with 14 bases in between. This CDR3 region has 14 residues. Germline assignment: CDR1 KGHSH and CDR2 LQKENI. The CDR3 loop is CASSSQGRDTEAFF. In nucleotides, the CDR3 is TGTGCCAGCTCGTCACAGGGTAGGGACACTGAAGCTTTCTTT.

The gene calls are TRBV27 and TRBJ1-5; D gene uncertain. From germline, CDR1 is MNHEY and CDR2 SMNVEV (reference sequence). The germline V and J ends were trimmed by 8 bases and 0 bases, with 14 bases remaining between them. The CDR3 contains 15 residues. The CDR3 region is CASHSLSASNQPQHF. The CDR3 coding sequence is TGTGCCAGCCACTCCCTTAGCGCTAGCAATCAGCCCCAGCATTTT.

The rearrangement joins TRBV19 to TRBJ2-2; TRBD2 is a possible D gene (6 bases). Germline V lookup: CDR1 LNHDA, CDR2 SQIVND (reference sequence). The CDR3 consists of 13 residues. V was cut by 3 bases and J by 4 bases, with 6 bases left in between. CDR3 nucleotide sequence: TGTGCCAGTAGTATGGGGGGCACCGGGGAGCTGTTTTTT. Its protein product is CASSMGGTGELFF.

J is TRBJ2-1 and V is TRBV27, with 10 bases identical to TRBD2. There are 15 residues in the CDR3. Germline loops: CDR1 MNHEY, CDR2 SMNVEV (reference sequence). With 6 bases clipped from V and 5 bases from J, the junction kept 7 bases outside the gene matches. The DNA of the CDR3 is TGTGCCAGCAGCCCTAGCGGGAGAGCGGACAATGAGCAGTTCTTC. This translates into CASSPSGRADNEQFF.

This clone occurred once. V is TRBV24-1 and J is TRBJ2-3; 11 bases match TRBD2. CDR1 is KGHDR, CDR2 SFDVKD, per germline. The CDR3 runs 17 residues. V trimming: 3 bases; J trimming: 6 bases; junction bases outside the gene matches: 10. CDR3 sequence (DNA): TGTGCCACCAGTGATGGGACTAGCGGCCCCAGGCCGGATACGCAGTATTTT. This gives the protein CATSDGTSGPRPDTQYF.

This clone was found once. The chain joins TRBV3-1 (or the pseudogene TRBV3-2) to TRBJ2-7, with D tentatively TRBD1 (9 bases). CDR1 is LGHDT and CDR2 is YNNKEL in the germline V gene (reference sequence). This CDR3 has 15 residues. V lost 6 bases, J lost 11 bases, and 26 bases lay in between. CDR3 sequence reads: CASSPFDRGTRGKYF. CDR3 nucleotide sequence: TGTGCCAGCAGTCCGTTCGACAGGGGGACTAGGGGTAAGTACTTC.

The chain recombines TRBV9 with TRBJ2-7, with TRBD1 matching over 8 bases. CDR3 length: 12 residues. Germline V gene sequence: CDR1 SGDLS, CDR2 YYNGEE. V was clipped by 3 bases and J by 4 bases; unmatched bases: 0. In nucleotides, the CDR3 is TGTGCCAGCAGCGGACAGGGGTACGAGCAGTACTTC. Its translation: CASSGQGYEQYF.